Detailed here is one T cell receptor beta chain. Its specificity is not known. This specimen comes from a study of vaccination and CD4 T cells after COVID-19. The assay that was used to sequence DNA from cultured CD4+ T cells was the Oncomine TCR Beta short-read assay. In TCRdb, the PCR reads were re-called with MiXCR into one record per CDR3 protein. The profile shows around 10,000 distinct CDR3 sequences, about 40% of them singletons. The treatment is: approximately nine-day PBMC culture with coronavirus spike peptide pools or control peptides (ViraFEST assay). The junction had 8 bases not matched to a gene; V was cut back by 5 bases and J by 5 bases. The CDR3 loop spans 17 amino acids. The germline CDR1 and CDR2 sequences are SGHVS and FQNEAQ. Study-wide points: Within the convalescent patients, a median approximately 89% of the SARS-CoV-2-reactive clones were ones that appeared only post-vaccination.

This TCR came from a human donor who had recovered from COVID-19. This chain joins TRBV7-8 and TRBJ2-3, with 15 bases aligning to TRBD2. The sequenced sample consisted of CD4+ T cells from blood, cultured in vitro. CDR3 nucleotide sequence: TGTGCCAGCAGCCCCGGGACTAGCGGGGGGAGAGGAGATACGCAGTATTTT. This sequence encodes CASSPGTSGGRGDTQYF.